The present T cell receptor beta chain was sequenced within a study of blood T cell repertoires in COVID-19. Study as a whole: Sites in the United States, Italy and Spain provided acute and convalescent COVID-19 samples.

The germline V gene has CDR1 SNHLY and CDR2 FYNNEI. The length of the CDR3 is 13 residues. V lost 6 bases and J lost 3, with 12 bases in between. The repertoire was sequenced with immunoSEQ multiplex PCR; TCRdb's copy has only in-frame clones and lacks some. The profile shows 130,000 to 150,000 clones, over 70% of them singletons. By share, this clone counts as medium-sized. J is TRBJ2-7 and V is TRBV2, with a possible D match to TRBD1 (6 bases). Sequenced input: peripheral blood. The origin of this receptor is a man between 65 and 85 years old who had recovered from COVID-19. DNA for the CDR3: TGTGCCAGCAGCTTGGGCAGGGGCTACGAGCAGTACTTC. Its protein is CASSLGRGYEQYF.